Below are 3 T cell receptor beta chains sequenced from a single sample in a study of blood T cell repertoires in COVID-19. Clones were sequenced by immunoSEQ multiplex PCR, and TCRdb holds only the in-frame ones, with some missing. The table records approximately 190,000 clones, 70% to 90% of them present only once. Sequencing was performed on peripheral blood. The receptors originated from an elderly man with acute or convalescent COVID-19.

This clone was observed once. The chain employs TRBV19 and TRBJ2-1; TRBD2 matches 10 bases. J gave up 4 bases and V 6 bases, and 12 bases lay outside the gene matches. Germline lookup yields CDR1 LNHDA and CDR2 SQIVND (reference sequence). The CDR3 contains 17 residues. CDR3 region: CASSTGLAGDRYNEQFF. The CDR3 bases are TGTGCCAGTAGCACTGGTCTAGCGGGAGATAGGTACAATGAGCAGTTCTTC.

Here the CDR3 reads CASSKDGGGWCYTGELFF. The CDR3 DNA reads as TGTGCCAGCAGCAAAGATGGTGGAGGGTGGTGTTACACCGGGGAGCTGTTTTTT. The V gene is TRBV21-1, the J gene TRBJ2-2; the D call TRBD2 from the table was never checked on the DNA. TRBV21-1 is listed as a pseudogene. The CDR3 contains 18 residues.

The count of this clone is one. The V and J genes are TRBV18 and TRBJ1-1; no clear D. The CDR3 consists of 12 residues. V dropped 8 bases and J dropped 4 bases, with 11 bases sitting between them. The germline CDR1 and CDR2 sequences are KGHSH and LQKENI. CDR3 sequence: CASRKSGTEAFF. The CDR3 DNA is TGTGCCAGCCGCAAATCAGGCACTGAAGCTTTCTTT.